This TCR beta chain is from a study of T cell responses to AZD1222 COVID-19 vaccine. Study observations and caveats: At study baseline, merely more than 5 AZD1222 recipients were seropositive.

As for this clone: Its antigen is undetermined.

Profiled with immunoSEQ multiplex PCR; TCRdb holds only in-frame clones, not every one. This sample's clone table lists more than 110,000 clones. CDR3 length equals 13 residues. The V and J ends lost 10 bases and 6 bases, in that order; junction bases with no gene match: 10. Per the germline V gene, CDR1 is ENHRY and CDR2 is SYGVKD. The origin of this receptor is an adult in good health. This rearrangement joins TRBV10-3 to TRBJ1-2; TRBD1 matches 8 bases. The sequencing sample was made of peripheral blood. The CDR3 is CASHPRTGNGYTF. DNA of the CDR3: TGTGCCAGCCACCCTCGGACAGGGAATGGCTACACCTTC.